Below, 20 T cell receptor beta chains from the same sample are listed, as sequenced in a study of blood T cell repertoires in COVID-19 (TCRdb year 2020). Receptors were amplified or captured by the immunoSEQ multiplex PCR assay. TCRdb re-hosts the immuneACCESS table, in-frame sequences only. Its copies lack some clones; in the studies checked, an unresolved V gene accounts for under half of them, and the cause for the rest is not known. The sample table records about 200,000 clones; roughly 82% of these occur just once. The ten largest clones represent less than 9.5% of the sample. Source material: peripheral blood. Source of these receptors: a woman aged 55 to 70 with COVID-19, enrolled during active disease.

This chain links TRBV2 with TRBJ1-5; D remains unclear. V lost 3 bases, J lost 2 bases, and 14 bases lay in between. From germline, CDR1 is SNHLY and CDR2 FYNNEI. The CDR3 contains 16 residues. The CDR3 sequence: CASSDSGIRGNQPQHF. Written as DNA, the CDR3 is TGTGCCAGCAGTGATTCGGGGATTAGGGGCAATCAGCCCCAGCATTTT.

This rearrangement joins TRBV4-2 to TRBJ2-2, with TRBD2 matching 11 bases. This CDR3 is built from 16 residues. The germline CDR1 and CDR2 sequences are LGHNA and YNFKEQ. Trimming cost V 4 bases and J 4 bases; bases outside gene matches: 5. The CDR3 region has the DNA TGTGCCAGCAGCCCCGGGACTAGCGGATTCACCGGGGAGCTGTTTTTT. Amino acid sequence: CASSPGTSGFTGELFF.

This rearrangement joins TRBV15 to TRBJ1-1, with a possible D match to TRBD1 (6 bases). V was trimmed by 2 bases and J by 8 bases, leaving 12 bases between them. In germline, CDR1 is LNHNV, CDR2 YYDKDF (reference sequence). This CDR3 spans 13 amino acids. This CDR3 reads CATSRSSGQEAFF. The CDR3 DNA reads TGTGCCACCAGCAGAAGTTCCGGACAGGAAGCTTTCTTT.

V usage is TRBV10-3 and J usage is TRBJ1-5, with 8 bases aligning to TRBD1. Looked up from germline, CDR1 is ENHRY and CDR2 is SYGVKD. The CDR3 totals 17 residues. The V gene end was trimmed by 4 bases and the J gene end by 3 bases; junction bases not matched to a gene: 11. The CDR3, as DNA: TGTGCCATCAGTGGGGGACAGGTAGGGCTTGCCAATCAGCCCCAGCATTTT. Translating it yields CAISGGQVGLANQPQHF.

This chain uses TRBV10-3 with TRBJ1-1, with TRBD1 as a possible D gene (5 bases). The CDR3 is 14 amino acids. V gave up 1 base and J gave up 4 bases, with 10 bases separating them. Per the germline V gene, CDR1 is ENHRY and CDR2 is SYGVKD. The CDR3 sequence: CAISEWWQGTEAFF. CDR3 nucleotides: TGTGCCATCAGTGAGTGGTGGCAGGGCACTGAAGCTTTCTTT.

This clone was counted once. The J gene is TRBJ1-2, the V gene TRBV25-1, with 11 bases identical to TRBD1. V shed 5 bases, J shed 6 bases, and the junction held 8 bases outside the gene matches. Looked up from germline, CDR1 is MGHDK and CDR2 is SYGVNS. CDR3 size: 15 residues. CDR3: CASSPGWTGGDGYTF. CDR3 bases: TGTGCCAGCAGTCCCGGCTGGACAGGGGGCGATGGCTACACCTTC.

V usage is TRBV7-2 and J usage is TRBJ1-5, with D possibly matching TRBD1 (5 bases). The CDR3 is 16 residues long. The V end lost 5 bases, the J end lost 2 bases, and 16 bases lay between the germline ends. Per the germline V gene, CDR1 is SGHTA and CDR2 is FQGNSA. The CDR3 protein is CASSPYGGFGNQPQHF. In nucleotides, the CDR3 is TGTGCCAGCAGCCCTTATGGGGGGTTTGGCAATCAGCCCCAGCATTTT. The full variable domain, rest sourced from reference TRBV7-2 and TRBJ1-5, is GAGVSQSPSNKVTEKGKDVELRCDPISGHTALYWYRQSLGQGLEFLIYFQGNSAPDKSGLPSDRFSAERTGGSVSTLTIQRTQQEDSAVYLCASSPYGGFGNQPQHFGDGTRLSIL.

Only a few counts were recorded for this clone. The V and J genes are TRBV7-2 and TRBJ2-5; 10 nucleotides line up with TRBD2. The CDR3 spans 15 residues. CDR1 and CDR2 (germline): SGHTA, FQGNSA. The V and J ends lost 5 bases and 5 bases, in that order; junction bases with no gene match: 8. Here the CDR3 DNA reads TGTGCCAGCAGCCAAAGCGGGAGGGTGAAGGAGACCCAGTACTTC. Translating gives CASSQSGRVKETQYF. The entire variable domain, with the rest obtained from reference TRBV7-2 and TRBJ2-5, is as follows: GAGVSQSPSNKVTEKGKDVELRCDPISGHTALYWYRQSLGQGLEFLIYFQGNSAPDKSGLPSDRFSAERTGGSVSTLTIQRTQQEDSAVYLCASSQSGRVKETQYFGPGTRLLVL.

V is TRBV2 and J is TRBJ2-1; maybe TRBD2 (5 bases). The CDR3 covers 15 residues. Germline-derived CDR1 and CDR2 are SNHLY and FYNNEI. Trimming removed 3 bases at V and 4 bases at J, with 13 bases between. The CDR3 nucleotides are TGTGCCAGCAGTGAGACCGGGATATCTTACAATGAGCAGTTCTTC. Translation: CASSETGISYNEQFF.

About this clone itself: This same CDR3 is encoded by further DNA sequences in the sample. The chain recombines TRBV28 with TRBJ1-4; no definite D call. Trimming took 2 bases from V and 6 from J, leaving 13 bases between them. From germline, CDR1 is MDHEN and CDR2 SYDVKM. This CDR3 is built from 15 residues. In nucleotides, the CDR3 is TGTGCCAGCAGTTTACTTTCGGGGAGGGATGAAAAACTGTTTTTT. This gives the protein CASSLLSGRDEKLFF.

The chain couples TRBV2 to TRBJ2-1; TRBD2 aligns across 16 bases. CDR3 length: 16 amino acids. With 6 bases clipped from V and 7 bases from J, the junction kept 6 bases outside the gene matches. CDR1 SNHLY and CDR2 FYNNEI come from the germline V gene. The CDR3 reads CASRPGLAGGPNEQFF. DNA of the CDR3: TGTGCCAGCAGGCCGGGACTAGCGGGGGGGCCAAATGAGCAGTTCTTC.

This clone has just a few counts. The V gene is TRBV4-2, the J gene TRBJ1-5; 8 nucleotides align to TRBD1. Germline V lookup: CDR1 LGHNA, CDR2 YNFKEQ. The CDR3 covers 16 residues. Trimming took 4 bases from V and 5 from J; bases not matched to a gene: 10. Written as DNA, the CDR3 is TGTGCCAGCAGCCCCCGATCGACAGGGGCTGATCAGCCCCAGCATTTT. Its translation is CASSPRSTGADQPQHF.

The chain recombines TRBV15 with TRBJ2-3; 16 bases are shared with TRBD2. Germline V gene lookup returns CDR1 LNHNV and CDR2 YYDKDF (reference sequence). The CDR3 length is 19 residues. The junction had 6 bases not matched to a gene; V was cut back by 3 bases and J by 0 bases. The DNA for the CDR3 is TGTGCCACCAGCAGCACGGGGACTAGCGGGAGGGCTAGCACAGATACGCAGTATTTT. It translates to CATSSTGTSGRASTDTQYF.

This clone occurred once. The rearrangement joins TRBV3-1 (or the pseudogene TRBV3-2) to TRBJ2-5; 12 bases fit TRBD2. Germline V gene data show CDR1 as LGHDT and CDR2 as YNNKEL (reference sequence). The CDR3 length is 16 residues. J lost 3 bases, V lost 0 bases, and 2 bases had no gene match. CDR3 bases: TGTGCCAGCAGCCAAGATCTAGCGGGGGGGAAAGAGACCCAGTACTTC. Amino acids: CASSQDLAGGKETQYF.

The rearrangement uses TRBV6-5 and TRBJ2-6; D may be TRBD2 (6 bases). Germline V gene sequence: CDR1 MNHEY, CDR2 SVGAGI. CDR3 size: 14 residues. The V gene lost 11 bases and the J gene lost 0 bases, with 11 bases spanning the gap. The CDR3 DNA is TGTGCCGGCGGGACCAGCTCTGGGGCCAACGTCCTGACTTTC. Translation: CAGGTSSGANVLTF.

This clone was observed once. The chain couples TRBV7-9 to TRBJ1-6; TRBD1 agrees at 8 bases. The germline V gene has CDR1 SEHNR and CDR2 FQNEAQ (reference sequence). With V trimmed by 4 bases and J by 8 bases, 7 bases remained unmatched. The CDR3 is made up of 15 amino acids. Here the CDR3 DNA reads TGTGCCAGCAGCTCTCGGACAGGGTCGGATTCACCCCTCCACTTT. This gives the protein CASSSRTGSDSPLHF.

V gene TRBV6-1 combines with J gene TRBJ2-3; possible D gene TRBD1, 6 bases. Trimming left V 3 bases short and J 1 base short, with 11 bases between. This CDR3 is 15 amino acids long. The germline V gene has CDR1 MNHNS and CDR2 SASEGT. CDR3: CASSETGVRTDTQYF. The CDR3 DNA reads as TGTGCCAGCAGTGAGACAGGTGTGCGCACAGATACGCAGTATTTT.

The V call is TRBV19, the J call TRBJ1-1; the D gene is possibly TRBD1 (5 bases). The V end lost 3 bases, the J end lost 1 base, and 12 bases lay between the germline ends. This CDR3 spans 15 amino acids. CDR1 is LNHDA, CDR2 SQIVND, per germline (reference sequence). The CDR3 spells CASSIPSGGNTEAFF. In DNA, the CDR3 is TGTGCCAGTAGTATCCCTTCCGGGGGGAACACTGAAGCTTTCTTT.

This clone was recorded a few times. V usage is TRBV6-6 and J usage is TRBJ1-2, with 8 bases that match TRBD1. From germline, CDR1 is MNHNY and CDR2 SVGAGI (reference sequence). J gave up 8 bases and V 8 bases, and 16 bases lay outside the gene matches. CDR3 size: 15 residues. The chain's CDR3 is CASSSTGQGARGYTF. CDR3 sequence (DNA): TGTGCCAGCTCCTCCACCGGGCAGGGGGCCAGAGGCTACACCTTC.

CDR3: CASMDRGQVDEKLFF. In DNA form, the CDR3 reads TGTGCCAGTATGGACAGGGGGCAGGTTGATGAAAAACTGTTTTTT. The J gene is TRBJ1-4, the V gene TRBV19; 11 nucleotides line up with TRBD1. Germline values: CDR1 LNHDA, CDR2 SQIVND (reference sequence). Trimming removed 7 bases from V and 6 bases from J; junction bases left unmatched: 7. The CDR3 runs to 15 residues.